The sequence of this T cell receptor (beta chain) was determined in a study of control samples from healthy donors and cancer patients. Trimming removed 3 bases from V and 3 bases from J, with 6 bases in between. Germline CDR1 is LGHNA and CDR2 is YSLEER. This CDR3 has 13 residues. Clones were read by immunoSEQ multiplex PCR, and TCRdb kept only the in-frame ones, dropping some. The sample holds 150,000 or so clones; under 95% are singletons and the top ten take around 12%. The chain carries TRBV4-3 and TRBJ1-5; no clear D gene. The receptor comes from a middle-aged man in good health. The material sequenced was blood. The DNA of the CDR3 is TGCGCCAGCAGCCAGTGGACCAATCAGCCCCAGCATTTT. As protein: CASSQWTNQPQHF.